One sample yielded the 27 T cell receptor beta chains listed below, sequenced in a study of blood T cell repertoires in COVID-19. Measured with immunoSEQ multiplex PCR; TCRdb has only the in-frame clones, and not every one. The sample contains fewer than 250,000 clones, roughly 85% of which appear only once. Material for sequencing was peripheral blood. These receptors all come from a woman between 40 and 55 years old with active or convalescent COVID-19.

The rearrangement joins TRBV20-1 to TRBJ2-1; D is perhaps TRBD2 (6 bases). Germline CDR1 is DFQATT and CDR2 is SNEGSKA (reference sequence). CDR3 length equals 15 residues. V gave up 3 bases and J gave up 8 bases, with 20 bases separating them. The CDR3 reads CSASMRGRGLYEQFF. The CDR3, as DNA: TGCAGTGCTAGTATGCGCGGGCGGGGTCTGTATGAGCAGTTCTTC.

This chain connects TRBV27 to TRBJ2-7, with 12 positions matching TRBD1. This CDR3 has 18 amino acids. The germline V gene encodes CDR1 MNHEY and CDR2 SMNVEV (reference sequence). V lost 6 bases, J lost 7 bases, and 19 bases stayed unmatched. DNA for the CDR3: TGTGCCAGCAGCCGAAACCGGGACAGGGGGCGACTAGCGGAGGAGCAGTACTTC. Translated: CASSRNRDRGRLAEEQYF.

A few counts support this clone. This sequence joins TRBV5-1 and TRBJ1-6; D is ambiguous. Trimming removed 2 bases at V and 0 bases at J, with 12 bases between. The CDR3 spans 17 residues. The germline V gene has CDR1 SGHRS and CDR2 YFSETQ. CDR3 residues: CASSFRGTSSYNSPLHF. Written as DNA, the CDR3 is TGCGCCAGCAGCTTTCGAGGCACGAGCTCCTATAATTCACCCCTCCACTTT. Full variable domain (remainder filled in from reference TRBV5-1 and TRBJ1-6): KAGVTQTPRYLIKTRGQQVTLSCSPISGHRSVSWYQQTPGQGLQFLFEYFSETQRNKGNFPGRFSGRQFSNSRSEMNVSTLELGDSALYLCASSFRGTSSYNSPLHFGNGTRLTVT.

V and J are TRBV19 and TRBJ1-2; D might be TRBD1 (5 bases). Germline lookup yields CDR1 LNHDA and CDR2 SQIVND (reference sequence). CDR3 length: 14 amino acids. V shed 7 bases and J shed 2 bases, with 14 bases lying between them. CDR3 sequence: CASKLGPANYGYTF. CDR3 in DNA: TGTGCCAGTAAGTTGGGGCCCGCGAACTATGGCTACACCTTC.

The chain links TRBV5-5 to TRBJ1-2; weak D call: TRBD1 (6 bases). CDR3 length: 12 residues. Looked up from germline, CDR1 is SGHKS and CDR2 is YYEKEE (reference sequence). Deletions cut 4 bases from V and 13 bases from J, with 17 bases between. CDR3 coding DNA: TGTGCCAGCAGCCAGGGGCAGGTGGAAGTCACCTTC. The encoded protein is CASSQGQVEVTF.

The CDR3 here is CASSQDTSWYRGKETQYF. The CDR3, as DNA: TGTGCCAGCAGCCAAGACACGAGTTGGTACAGGGGAAAAGAGACCCAGTACTTC. The rearrangement joins TRBV3-1 (or the pseudogene TRBV3-2) to TRBJ2-5; TRBD1 agrees at 7 bases. This CDR3 spans 18 amino acids. The ends lost 0 bases at V and 3 bases at J; junction bases unmatched: 13. CDR1 and CDR2 (germline): LGHDT, YNNKEL (reference sequence).

The chain recombines TRBV11-2 with TRBJ2-7; 7 bases map to TRBD2. Germline V gene sequence: CDR1 SGHAT, CDR2 FQNNGV. Unmatched junction bases numbered 12, after V lost 7 bases and J lost 0 bases. CDR3 length: 16 amino acids. The CDR3, as DNA: TGTGCCAGCAACCTCTTAGCGGGTCCCAGCTCCTACGAGCAGTACTTC. Protein sequence: CASNLLAGPSSYEQYF. Using reference TRBV11-2 and TRBJ2-7 for the parts outside the CDR3, the full variable domain is EAGVAQSPRYKIIEKRQSVAFWCNPISGHATLYWYQQILGQGPKLLIQFQNNGVVDDSQLPKDRFSAERLKGVDSTLKIQPAKLEDSAVYLCASNLLAGPSSYEQYFGPGTRLTVT.

The genes are TRBV7-2 and TRBJ2-3; TRBD2 matches 15 bases. Trimming cost V 7 bases and J 1 base; bases outside gene matches: 6. Germline V lookup: CDR1 SGHTA, CDR2 FQGNSA. CDR3 length: 17 amino acids. CDR3 nucleotides: TGTGCCAGCACTGGACTAGCGGGAGGGCCCGGCACAGATACGCAGTATTTT. Translation gives CASTGLAGGPGTDTQYF.

The V gene is TRBV25-1, the J gene TRBJ1-6, with 9 bases that match TRBD1. Trimming at V came to 7 bases and at J to 9 bases, leaving 10 bases not matched to a gene. This CDR3 has 15 residues. Per the germline V gene, CDR1 is MGHDK and CDR2 is SYGVNS. The CDR3 DNA reads TGTGCCAGCAACTCACCCGGGACAGGGAGTTCACCCCTCCACTTT. The encoded protein is CASNSPGTGSSPLHF.

The rearrangement joins TRBV11-2 to TRBJ2-7; D may be TRBD2 (6 bases). This CDR3 has 15 amino acids. The V end was cut by 0 bases, the J end by 5 bases, with 14 bases between. CDR1 is SGHAT, CDR2 FQNNGV, per germline. The CDR3 loop reads CASSLDLGEADEQYF. The CDR3 DNA reads TGTGCCAGCAGCTTAGATTTGGGGGAGGCCGACGAGCAGTACTTC. Variable domain in full (rest from reference TRBV11-2 and TRBJ2-7): EAGVAQSPRYKIIEKRQSVAFWCNPISGHATLYWYQQILGQGPKLLIQFQNNGVVDDSQLPKDRFSAERLKGVDSTLKIQPAKLEDSAVYLCASSLDLGEADEQYFGPGTRLTVT.

V is TRBV24-1 and J is TRBJ2-5; the D gene is possibly TRBD2 (5 bases). The ends were cut back, 7 bases at V and 5 bases at J, with 13 bases in the middle. Per the germline V gene, CDR1 is KGHDR and CDR2 is SFDVKD. The CDR3 totals 13 residues. The CDR3 nucleotides read TGTGCCACCAGCCCTGAGGGATGGGAGACCCAGTACTTC. Translation: CATSPEGWETQYF.

This clone was counted only a few times. This chain joins TRBV4-2 and TRBJ1-1; D ambiguous. CDR1 is LGHNA, CDR2 YNFKEQ, per germline. Trimming pared 4 bases from V and 1 base from J, leaving 7 bases between. The CDR3 has 13 residues. CDR3 bases: TGTGCCAGCAGCCCGCGAGGGAACACTGAAGCTTTCTTT. It specifies CASSPRGNTEAFF.

The chain recombines TRBV5-1 with TRBJ2-3; possibly TRBD1 for D (6 bases). The V end lost 0 bases, the J end lost 0 bases, and 11 bases lay between the germline ends. The CDR3 runs to 16 residues. CDR1 and CDR2 (germline): SGHRS, YFSETQ. The CDR3 reads CASSLVGTTSTDTQYF. The CDR3 coding sequence is TGCGCCAGCAGCTTGGTCGGGACAACTAGCACAGATACGCAGTATTTT. Drawing the rest from reference TRBV5-1 and TRBJ2-3, the complete variable domain is KAGVTQTPRYLIKTRGQQVTLSCSPISGHRSVSWYQQTPGQGLQFLFEYFSETQRNKGNFPGRFSGRQFSNSRSEMNVSTLELGDSALYLCASSLVGTTSTDTQYFGPGTRLTVL.

The gene calls are TRBV19 and TRBJ1-1; 9 bases map to TRBD1. CDR1 is LNHDA and CDR2 is SQIVND in the germline V gene (reference sequence). The CDR3 spans 15 residues. Trimming cost V 5 bases and J 0 bases; bases outside gene matches: 4. In nucleotides, the CDR3 is TGTGCCAGTAGTCCAGGACAGGGGTTGAACACTGAAGCTTTCTTT. Its protein is CASSPGQGLNTEAFF.

V and J are TRBV25-1 and TRBJ1-2; the match to TRBD1 covers 10 bases. Trimming cost V 5 bases and J 2 bases; bases outside gene matches: 11. The CDR3 covers 17 residues. Germline V CDR1 and CDR2: MGHDK, SYGVNS. The CDR3 loop is CASSSFGTGDANYGYTF. The CDR3 nucleotides are TGTGCCAGCAGTTCTTTTGGGACAGGGGACGCCAACTATGGCTACACCTTC.

The CDR3 bases are TGTGCCAGCAGTGATAGCGGGAATTCACCCCTCCACTTT. Encoded protein: CASSDSGNSPLHF. J is TRBJ1-6 and V is TRBV6-1, with D hard to call. This CDR3 contains 13 residues. Looked up from germline, CDR1 is MNHNS and CDR2 is SASEGT. V was trimmed by 3 bases and J by 7 bases, leaving 7 bases between them.

The CDR3 is CASSLLGAALYEQYF. CDR3 coding DNA: TGTGCCAGCAGTTTATTAGGGGCGGCGCTTTACGAGCAGTACTTC. This sequence joins TRBV28 and TRBJ2-7, with D tentatively TRBD1 (5 bases). Trimming removed 1 base at V and 4 bases at J, with 14 bases between. This CDR3 is 15 amino acids long. Germline CDR1 MDHEN, CDR2 SYDVKM.

The chain recombines TRBV28 with TRBJ2-3, with 7 bases fitting TRBD2. Germline assignment: CDR1 MDHEN and CDR2 SYDVKM. The CDR3 contains 15 residues. The V gene end was trimmed by 5 bases and the J gene end by 0 bases; junction bases not matched to a gene: 5. The CDR3 DNA follows: TGTGCCAGCAGTGTCTCTAGCGGAAGCACAGATACGCAGTATTTT. Residues: CASSVSSGSTDTQYF.

The genes are TRBV5-1 and TRBJ1-6; no firm D call. Germline CDR1 and CDR2: SGHRS and YFSETQ. V was trimmed by 4 bases and J by 3 bases, leaving 5 bases between them. The CDR3 loop spans 13 amino acids. The CDR3 reads CASSVSYNSPLHF. CDR3 nucleotide sequence: TGCGCCAGCAGCGTCAGCTATAATTCACCCCTCCACTTT.

The chain employs TRBV2 and TRBJ1-5; 9 bases are a match to TRBD1. This CDR3 has 14 residues. The trim removed 8 bases at V and 7 bases at J, leaving 9 bases unmatched. Germline V gives CDR1 SNHLY, CDR2 FYNNEI. The CDR3 here is CASSPGQGWQPQHF. The CDR3 DNA sequence: TGTGCCAGCTCCCCGGGACAGGGTTGGCAGCCCCAGCATTTT.

The chain carries TRBV30 and TRBJ1-1; a weak D match, TRBD1 (6 bases). V was clipped by 4 bases and J by 0 bases, with 9 bases between them. Germline CDR1 and CDR2: GTSNPN and SVGIG (reference sequence). This CDR3 is built from 13 residues. The CDR3 bases are TGTGCCTGGACCACAGGGTTGAACACTGAAGCTTTCTTT. Encoded protein: CAWTTGLNTEAFF.

The rearrangement uses TRBV6-5 and TRBJ1-5, with D maybe TRBD1 (6 bases). The CDR3 consists of 14 residues. V was trimmed by 11 bases and J by 1 base, leaving 15 bases between them. Germline CDR1 reads MNHEY; CDR2 reads SVGAGI. As DNA, the CDR3 is TGTGCCGGCTCAGCGGGGGCCAGCAATCAGCCCCAGCATTTT. This codes for CAGSAGASNQPQHF.

The chain has TRBV3-1 (or the pseudogene TRBV3-2) and TRBJ2-5, with 9 bases lining up with TRBD1. From germline, CDR1 is LGHDT and CDR2 YNNKEL (reference sequence). V shed 8 bases and J 1 base; nucleotides not matched to a gene: 2. This CDR3 is 13 amino acids long. The CDR3 DNA follows: TGTGCCAGCTGGGGACAGGGCCAAGAGACCCAGTACTTC. This translates into CASWGQGQETQYF.

CDR3 sequence reads: CASSQKNDRGNYGYTF. The CDR3 coding sequence is TGTGCCAGCAGCCAGAAGAATGACAGGGGGAATTATGGCTACACCTTC. The rearrangement links TRBV5-4 to TRBJ1-2; 9 positions match TRBD1. This CDR3 spans 16 amino acids. Germline CDR1 is SGHNT and CDR2 is YYREEE (reference sequence). V lost 4 bases, J lost 5 bases, and 12 bases stayed unmatched.

Of note for this clone: Other DNA sequences in the same sample also yield this CDR3. The chain recombines TRBV18 with TRBJ1-2; D is perhaps TRBD1 (5 bases). Germline values: CDR1 KGHSH, CDR2 LQKENI. V shed 2 bases and J shed 4 bases, with 5 bases lying between them. This CDR3 is built from 12 residues. DNA of the CDR3: TGTGCCAGCTCACCAGACAGCTATGGCTACACCTTC. Its protein is CASSPDSYGYTF.

The chain joins TRBV4-2 to TRBJ2-5, with 11 nucleotides matching TRBD1. Germline V lookup: CDR1 LGHNA, CDR2 YNFKEQ. With V trimmed by 0 bases and J by 4 bases, 7 bases remained unmatched. The CDR3 has 17 residues. This chain's CDR3 is CASSQDGPGTGGETQYF. CDR3 DNA: TGTGCCAGCAGCCAAGATGGTCCCGGGACAGGGGGAGAGACCCAGTACTTC.

The chain joins TRBV28 to TRBJ2-2; D ambiguous. The germline gives CDR1 MDHEN, CDR2 SYDVKM. CDR3 length: 15 amino acids. V lost 1 base and J lost 2, with 8 bases in between. The CDR3 DNA follows: TGTGCCAGCAGTTTATCACTGAAAAACACCGGGGAGCTGTTTTTT. It yields the protein CASSLSLKNTGELFF.